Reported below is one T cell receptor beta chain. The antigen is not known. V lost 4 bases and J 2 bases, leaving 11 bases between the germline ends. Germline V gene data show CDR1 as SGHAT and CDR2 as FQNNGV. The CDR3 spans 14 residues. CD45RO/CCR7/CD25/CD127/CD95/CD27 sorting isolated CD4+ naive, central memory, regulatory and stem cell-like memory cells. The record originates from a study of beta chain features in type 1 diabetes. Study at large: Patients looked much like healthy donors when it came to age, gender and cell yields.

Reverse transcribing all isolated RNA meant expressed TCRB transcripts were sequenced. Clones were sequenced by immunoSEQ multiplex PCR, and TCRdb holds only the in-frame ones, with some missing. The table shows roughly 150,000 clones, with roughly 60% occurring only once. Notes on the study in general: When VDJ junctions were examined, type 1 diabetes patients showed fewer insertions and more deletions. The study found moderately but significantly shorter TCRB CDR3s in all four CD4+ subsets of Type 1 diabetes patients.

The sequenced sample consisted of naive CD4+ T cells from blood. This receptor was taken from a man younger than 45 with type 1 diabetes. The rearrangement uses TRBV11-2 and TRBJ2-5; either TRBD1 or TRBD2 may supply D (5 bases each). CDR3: CASSWGRVQETQYF. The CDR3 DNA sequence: TGTGCCAGCAGCTGGGGACGGGTACAAGAGACCCAGTACTTC.